This record concerns one T cell receptor beta chain sequence. Libraries were prepared by immunoSEQ multiplex PCR; TCRdb keeps only in-frame clonotypes and omits some of them. The sample lists around 160,000 clones, over 80% seen once, with 2.5% to 3% in the top ten. The source of the sample is a study of T cell responses to AZD1222 COVID-19 vaccine. Germline-derived CDR1 and CDR2 are SEHNR and FQNEAQ (reference sequence). Trimming shortened V by 3 bases and J by 2 bases, and 8 bases separated the two germline ends. CDR3 length: 15 amino acids. The sequence was collected from an adult in good health. Sequences were derived from peripheral blood, sampled on day 0 of MenACWY control vaccination. The J gene is TRBJ1-6, the V gene TRBV7-9; TRBD1 might be the D (5 bases). This chain's CDR3 is CASSFRQPYNSPLHF. As DNA, the CDR3 is TGTGCCAGCAGCTTTCGACAGCCCTATAATTCACCCCTCCACTTT.